The 16 T cell receptor beta chains presented below share a single source sample, sequenced in a study of blood T cell repertoires in COVID-19. Sequencing was performed with immunoSEQ multiplex PCR; in TCRdb, only in-frame clones are kept and a portion is missing. The sample carries about 270,000 clones, more than 80% recorded once. Material for sequencing was PBMCs or T cells enriched from blood (not recorded which). The source of these receptors is a woman between 18 and 30 years old who had recovered from COVID-19.

The CDR3 is CASSPRVIEGANTEAFF. The CDR3 region has the DNA TGTGCCAGCTCACCACGGGTAATAGAAGGGGCGAACACTGAAGCTTTCTTT. This sequence joins TRBV18 and TRBJ1-1; tentative D call: TRBD1 (5 bases). Trimming cost V 1 base and J 1 base, with 16 bases left between them. This CDR3 spans 17 amino acids. Germline values: CDR1 KGHSH, CDR2 LQKENI.

As DNA, the CDR3 is TGTGCCAGCAGCCTCTGGGGGCAGGAAGCTTTCTTT. As protein: CASSLWGQEAFF. The chain combines TRBV13 with TRBJ1-1; D may be TRBD1 (6 bases). The CDR3 totals 12 residues. The V and J ends lost 5 bases and 8 bases respectively, with 12 bases between them. CDR1 is PRHDT, CDR2 FYEKMQ, per germline (reference sequence).

This clone has a handful of counts. The chain combines TRBV2 with TRBJ2-5; D gene ambiguous. The V and J ends lost 4 bases and 4 bases respectively, with 10 bases between them. The V gene's germline CDR1 is SNHLY and CDR2 FYNNEI. The CDR3 is made up of 13 amino acids. In DNA form, the CDR3 reads TGTGCCAGCAGTGGCACGGGTATAGAGACCCAGTACTTC. The encoded protein is CASSGTGIETQYF.

The rearrangement uses TRBV2 and TRBJ2-7, with 14 bases that match TRBD2. V lost 9 bases to trimming and J lost 3 bases; unmatched junction nucleotides: 1. Germline loops: CDR1 SNHLY, CDR2 FYNNEI. The CDR3 spans 13 residues. The CDR3 sequence is CASGTSGGYEQYF. DNA of the CDR3: TGTGCCAGTGGGACTAGCGGGGGCTACGAGCAGTACTTC.

This clone came up once. The chain is built from TRBV5-1 and TRBJ2-1; maybe TRBD2 (5 bases). Germline CDR1 SGHRS, CDR2 YFSETQ. The V end lost 0 bases, the J end lost 2 bases, and 12 bases lay between the germline ends. The CDR3 has 16 amino acids. This CDR3 reads CASSLVSGMTYNEQFF. The CDR3 region has the DNA TGCGCCAGCAGCTTGGTGTCGGGGATGACCTACAATGAGCAGTTCTTC.

The chain uses TRBV6-5 and TRBJ2-5, with D perhaps matching TRBD2 (6 bases). Trimming pared 5 bases from V and 0 bases from J, leaving 10 bases between. The germline V gene encodes CDR1 MNHEY and CDR2 SVGAGI. There are 14 residues in the CDR3. The CDR3 region is CASSRGNYQETQYF. CDR3 in DNA: TGTGCCAGCAGTCGGGGGAACTACCAAGAGACCCAGTACTTC.

This rearrangement joins TRBV29-1 to TRBJ1-1; no clear D gene. Germline V CDR1 and CDR2: SQVTM, ANQGSEA. Trimming stripped 6 bases from V and 4 bases from J, with 15 bases between. The CDR3 is made up of 13 amino acids. The CDR3 DNA reads as TGCAGCGTCCCCGGGGTCCTTGGCACTGAAGCTTTCTTT. Amino acid sequence: CSVPGVLGTEAFF.

The V gene is TRBV24-1, the J gene TRBJ1-5; no clear D gene. Germline lookup yields CDR1 KGHDR and CDR2 SFDVKD. Trimming left V 0 bases short and J 0 bases short, with 11 bases between. The CDR3 sequence is 17 residues long. For the CDR3, the DNA is TGTGCCACCAGTGATTTGTCTACGGGGTATAGCAATCAGCCCCAGCATTTT. Protein product: CATSDLSTGYSNQPQHF.

The chain is built from TRBV7-2 and TRBJ2-3; 10 bases align to TRBD1. The J segment lost 9 bases and the V segment lost 5 bases, leaving 5 bases of the junction unmatched. The CDR3 is 13 residues long. Per the germline V gene, CDR1 is SGHTA and CDR2 is FQGNSA. CDR3 coding DNA: TGTGCCAGCAGCCCCGACAGGGGGCGGACGCAGTATTTT. Translated: CASSPDRGRTQYF.

The V gene is TRBV7-9, the J gene TRBJ2-3, with 9 bases that match TRBD1. Looked up from germline, CDR1 is SEHNR and CDR2 is FQNEAQ (reference sequence). Trimming removed 5 bases from V and 7 bases from J; junction bases left unmatched: 7. CDR3 size: 14 residues. CDR3 sequence (DNA): TGTGCCAGCAGCCTCGGACAGGGGATTTATACGCAGTATTTT. Residues: CASSLGQGIYTQYF.

This chain links TRBV2 with TRBJ2-3; 12 nucleotides line up with TRBD2. The trim removed 5 bases at V and 5 bases at J, leaving 2 bases unmatched. The germline gives CDR1 SNHLY, CDR2 FYNNEI. CDR3 length equals 14 residues. The CDR3, as DNA: TGTGCCAGCAGTCGACTAGCGGGGGAAGATACGCAGTATTTT. Its protein product is CASSRLAGEDTQYF.

The CDR3 sequence: CASATPIAGGVDEQFF. The DNA for the CDR3 is TGCGCCAGCGCTACTCCTATAGCGGGGGGCGTCGATGAGCAGTTCTTC. The chain recombines TRBV5-1 with TRBJ2-1, with 10 bases matching TRBD2. This CDR3 is 16 amino acids long. J lost 8 bases, V lost 7 bases, and 15 bases had no gene match. The germline gives CDR1 SGHRS, CDR2 YFSETQ.

The chain links TRBV25-1 to TRBJ1-2; 12 bases agree with TRBD1. Germline assignment: CDR1 MGHDK and CDR2 SYGVNS. This CDR3 region has 13 residues. V lost 6 bases, J lost 7 bases, and 3 bases stayed unmatched. The chain's CDR3 is CASSRDRGLGYTF. CDR3 DNA: TGTGCCAGCAGCCGGGACAGGGGGCTTGGCTACACCTTC.

V usage is TRBV10-2 and J usage is TRBJ1-5; D remains ambiguous. CDR1 and CDR2 (germline): WSHSY, SAAADI. The CDR3 is 15 amino acids. V lost 0 bases, J lost 5 bases, and 11 bases lay in between. The DNA of the CDR3 is TGCGCCAGCAGTGAGTCTTCGGGGTCGGATCAGCCCCAGCATTTT. It yields the protein CASSESSGSDQPQHF.

This chain connects TRBV5-1 to TRBJ1-5; 8 bases fit TRBD1. The CDR3 contains 18 residues. Germline CDR1 reads SGHRS; CDR2 reads YFSETQ. Losses at the gene ends were 4 bases for V and 0 bases for J; bases not matched to a gene: 12. The CDR3 region has the DNA TGCGCCAGCAGCCCCGGGACAGGACGGGGTTATAGCAATCAGCCCCAGCATTTT. Its translation: CASSPGTGRGYSNQPQHF.

Comment on this clone: One end of the junction fails to match germline, which may point to a read error. V is TRBV7-7 and J is TRBJ1-5; D is perhaps TRBD1 (5 bases). The germline V gene has CDR1 SSHAT and CDR2 FNYEAQ (reference sequence). This CDR3 has 15 amino acids. This CDR3 reads CASSLDSQGYQPQHF. The CDR3, as DNA: TGTGCTAGCAGCTTAGATTCGCAGGGTTATCAGCCCCAGCATTTT.